This passage covers 16 T cell receptor beta chains from one sample sequenced in a study of graft-versus-host responses after intestinal transplantation. These TCRs' antigens remain unknown. The protocol was immunoSEQ multiplex PCR, while the TCRdb copy is restricted to in-frame clones and leaves out a portion. The sample lists approximately 120,000 clones; around 90% were seen once. The sample here was unstimulated CD4+ T cells sorted from spleen or lymph node cells, taken before intestinal transplant. These receptors came from a human donor who received an intestinal transplant.

The CDR3 DNA sequence: TGTGCCAGCAGCATCGAGCGGGGTACTTACGAGCAGTACTTC. Its protein is CASSIERGTYEQYF. The chain uses TRBV4-2 and TRBJ2-5, with TRBD2 identical over 7 bases. The J call may not be correct, given that the DNA end is closer to TRBJ2-7. CDR1 and CDR2 from the germline V gene are LGHNA and YNFKEQ. The CDR3 consists of 14 residues.

The rearrangement uses TRBV7-9 and TRBJ2-1; 10 bases fit TRBD2. Germline CDR1 reads SEHNR; CDR2 reads FQNEAQ (reference sequence). V shed 5 bases and J 0 bases; nucleotides not matched to a gene: 4. The CDR3 consists of 16 residues. CDR3 sequence (DNA): TGTGCCAGCAGCAAACTAGCGGGGAGCTCCTACAATGAGCAGTTCTTC. Translation gives CASSKLAGSSYNEQFF.

The rearrangement uses TRBV2 and TRBJ2-6; D is possibly TRBD2 (5 bases). V lost 6 bases to trimming and J lost 0 bases, with 6 bases between them. The CDR3 length is 14 residues. Germline CDR1 SNHLY, CDR2 FYNNEI. The CDR3 region has the DNA TGTGCCAGCAGCGCGGGCTCTGGGGCCAACGTCCTGACTTTC. Translated, it gives CASSAGSGANVLTF.

The J gene is TRBJ2-2, the V gene TRBV7-9; D is ambiguous. Germline V gene data show CDR1 as SEHNR and CDR2 as FQNEAQ (reference sequence). With 5 bases removed from V and 6 bases from J, the gap between germline ends came to 13 bases. There are 14 residues in the CDR3. The CDR3 loop reads CASSPLGEAGELFF. CDR3 DNA sequence: TGTGCCAGCAGCCCCCTCGGAGAGGCCGGGGAGCTGTTTTTT.

A single count supports this clone. The chain couples TRBV5-1 to TRBJ2-1; 10 nucleotides agree with TRBD2. The germline V gene has CDR1 SGHRS and CDR2 YFSETQ. The CDR3 runs 15 residues. J gave up 6 bases and V 1 base, and 4 bases lay outside the gene matches. The CDR3 coding sequence is TGCGCCAGCAGCTTGAGGCCTAGCGGGGGCAATGAGCAGTTCTTC. Amino acids: CASSLRPSGGNEQFF.

The genes are TRBV7-7 and TRBJ2-7, with 7 bases matching TRBD1. Germline V lookup: CDR1 SSHAT, CDR2 FNYEAQ (reference sequence). V shed 4 bases and J 5 bases; nucleotides not matched to a gene: 11. The CDR3 runs to 15 residues. The CDR3 spells CASSSQPTGIDEQYF. The CDR3 DNA reads TGTGCCAGCAGCTCTCAACCGACAGGGATCGACGAGCAGTACTTC.

In regard to this clone: This same CDR3 is encoded by further DNA sequences in the sample. The chain links TRBV29-1 to TRBJ2-1; either TRBD1 or TRBD2 may fit D (5 bases each). Germline lookup yields CDR1 SQVTM and CDR2 ANQGSEA. The CDR3 covers 12 residues. Trimming shortened V by 4 bases and J by 7 bases, and 11 bases separated the two germline ends. This CDR3 is CSVGRGANEQFF. DNA of the CDR3: TGCAGCGTTGGACGGGGCGCGAATGAGCAGTTCTTC.

The rearrangement uses TRBV27 and TRBJ2-7; TRBD1 matches at 7 bases. CDR3 length: 15 residues. Per the germline V gene, CDR1 is MNHEY and CDR2 is SMNVEV (reference sequence). V lost 5 bases to trimming and J lost 3 bases; unmatched junction nucleotides: 10. CDR3 in amino acids: CASSLTGDAIYEQYF. DNA of the CDR3: TGTGCCAGCAGTCTAACAGGGGACGCTATCTACGAGCAGTACTTC.

The chain combines TRBV7-3 with TRBJ2-7, with 10 bases aligning to TRBD1. Germline V gene lookup returns CDR1 SGHTA and CDR2 FQGTGA. The J segment lost 11 bases and the V segment lost 5 bases, leaving 9 bases of the junction unmatched. The CDR3 length is 13 residues. CDR3 loop: CASSQETGGKKYF. Here the CDR3 DNA reads TGTGCCAGCAGCCAGGAGACAGGGGGCAAGAAGTACTTC.

V and J are TRBV19 and TRBJ2-2; 9 bases match TRBD1. This CDR3 comprises 15 residues. V trimming: 6 bases; J trimming: 4 bases; junction bases outside the gene matches: 6. Germline-derived CDR1 and CDR2 are LNHDA and SQIVND (reference sequence). For the CDR3, the DNA is TGTGCCAGTAGACAACAGGGGGCTACCACCGGGGAGCTGTTTTTT. This translates into CASRQQGATTGELFF.

The chain combines TRBV7-9 with TRBJ2-5; 9 positions match TRBD1. CDR1 SEHNR and CDR2 FQNEAQ come from the germline V gene (reference sequence). The V and J ends lost 5 bases and 5 bases, in that order; junction bases with no gene match: 9. There are 15 residues in the CDR3. In DNA, the CDR3 is TGTGCCAGCAGCCCCCCCTTCGGACAGGGGGAGACCCAGTACTTC. This encodes CASSPPFGQGETQYF.

V and J are TRBV4-2 and TRBJ2-1; TRBD2 matches 8 bases. Germline V lookup: CDR1 LGHNA, CDR2 YNFKEQ. Unmatched junction bases numbered 3, after V lost 5 bases and J lost 0 bases. The CDR3 contains 15 residues. DNA for the CDR3: TGTGCCAGCAGCTATAGCGGGGACTCCTACAATGAGCAGTTCTTC. This codes for CASSYSGDSYNEQFF.

This chain joins TRBV5-1 and TRBJ2-3, with TRBD2 as a possible D gene (5 bases). CDR1 and CDR2 (germline): SGHRS, YFSETQ. Trimming took 0 bases from V and 5 from J, leaving 10 bases between them. There are 14 residues in the CDR3. CDR3 in amino acids: CASSLGEWRDTQYF. The CDR3, as DNA: TGCGCCAGCAGCTTGGGGGAGTGGAGAGATACGCAGTATTTT.

CDR3 protein: CASSKGTHYGYTF. The CDR3 coding sequence is TGTGCCAGCAGTAAAGGGACACACTATGGCTACACCTTC. This chain uses TRBV2 with TRBJ1-2; D is perhaps TRBD1 (6 bases). Germline V lookup: CDR1 SNHLY, CDR2 FYNNEI. CDR3 length: 13 residues. V was cut by 5 bases and J by 3 bases, with 10 bases left in between. Full variable domain (remainder filled in from reference TRBV2 and TRBJ1-2): EPEVTQTPSHQVTQMGQEVILRCVPISNHLYFYWYRQILGQKVEFLVSFYNNEISEKSEIFDDQFSVERPDGSNFTLKIRSTKLEDSAMYFCASSKGTHYGYTFGSGTRLTVV.

Turning to this clone: Other DNA sequences in this specimen translate into the identical CDR3. This rearrangement joins TRBV5-1 to TRBJ1-1; D gene unclear. The CDR3 runs to 14 residues. V was shortened by 2 bases and J by 1 base, with 9 bases between the two germline ends. Germline values: CDR1 SGHRS, CDR2 YFSETQ. For the CDR3, the DNA is TGCGCCAGCAGCTTAAGGACGGCGAACACTGAAGCTTTCTTT. Protein product: CASSLRTANTEAFF.

The chain couples TRBV7-8 to TRBJ1-2; D gene ambiguous. Trimming took off 5 bases at V and 5 bases at J, with 12 bases between the two ends. Germline V gene data show CDR1 as SGHVS and CDR2 as FQNEAQ. The CDR3 runs to 13 residues. The CDR3 nucleotides are TGTGCCAGCAGCCCACCCCCGGTGTATGGCTACACCTTC. Amino acids: CASSPPPVYGYTF.